This is a list of T cell receptor beta chains from one sample in a study of T cell changes during pregnancy in multiple sclerosis. Repertoires were generated with immunoSEQ multiplex PCR, while TCRdb's copy carries only in-frame clones and drops some. Of about 92,000 clones listed, approximately 92% were seen once; the top ten hold over 2%. Here the sequenced sample was peripheral blood, taken in the first trimester of pregnancy. The receptor set was obtained from a female donor with multiple sclerosis, enrolled in a pregnancy study. Each CDR3 is given with its conserved first and last residue. Each record gives: D gene, clone size, V gene, J gene, CDR3 DNA, CDR3 protein. A D gene is named only where the DNA matches it firmly. Rows may omit the clone size; those that give it use once, few, many or a size class.

TRBD2	-	TRBV29-1	TRBJ2-7	TGCAGCGTGGGACTAGCGGCCTCCTACGAGCAGTACTTC	CSVGLAASYEQYF
TRBD1	-	TRBV28	TRBJ1-5	TGTGCCAGCAGTTGGGGACAGGGATTTAACAATCAGCCCCAGCATTTT	CASSWGQGFNNQPQHF
-	-	TRBV4-1	TRBJ2-2	TGCGCCAGCAGCCAAGTGGGGAGGGGGACCACCGGGGAGCTGTTTTTT	CASSQVGRGTTGELFF
-	-	TRBV11-3	TRBJ2-2	TGTGCCAGCAGCTTAATAGTCACCGGGGAGCTGTTTTTT	CASSLIVTGELFF
-	-	TRBV5-1	TRBJ1-4	TGCGCCAGCCGGATGGGGAGGACTAATGAAAAACTGTTTTTT	CASRMGRTNEKLFF
-	once	TRBV4-2	TRBJ1-1	TGTGCCAGCAGCCAAGATCTTCGGGGAGGGACTGAAGCTTTCTTT	CASSQDLRGGTEAFF
-	-	TRBV9	TRBJ2-1	TGTGCCAGCAGCCCACAGGGTCATGAGCAGTTCTTC	CASSPQGHEQFF
-	-	TRBV19	TRBJ1-5	TGTGCCAGTAGTATGGGCAGGACCGGGATCAATCAGCCCCAGCATTTT	CASSMGRTGINQPQHF
-	-	TRBV29-1	TRBJ1-2	TGCAGCGTTGAGGAGGGATCTAAATACACCTTC	CSVEEGSKYTF
TRBD1	-	TRBV5-1	TRBJ2-7	TGCGCCAGCAGCGTTCAATGGACAGGGTCGTTCTCCTACGAGCAGTACTTC	CASSVQWTGSFSYEQYF
TRBD2	-	TRBV5-4	TRBJ2-2	TGTGCCAGCAGCCCAAGCGGGAGGGCCAACACCGGGGAGCTGTTTTTT	CASSPSGRANTGELFF
-	few	TRBV25-1	TRBJ1-1	TGTGCCAGCAGTAGAGGGTCTGGGAACACTGAAGCTTTCTTT	CASSRGSGNTEAFF
-	-	TRBV6-4	TRBJ2-6	TGTGCCAGCAGTCCCCAGGTATCCGGGGCCAACGTCCTGACTTTC	CASSPQVSGANVLTF
TRBD2	-	TRBV10-3	TRBJ2-1	TGTGCCATCAGTGCGGGAGGGCCCCCCTACAATGAGCAGTTCTTC	CAISAGGPPYNEQFF
-	once	TRBV20-1	TRBJ2-3	TGCAGTGCTAGGAGTGGAGATACGCAGTATTTT	CSARSGDTQYF
-	few	TRBV28	TRBJ2-7	TGTGCCAGCAGCCACTCAGGACTCCCCTTTGGGGAGCAGTACTTC	CASSHSGLPFGEQYF
TRBD2	-	TRBV5-5	TRBJ2-1	TGTGCCAGCAGACGGGGAGTAGCGGGAGGGCCGAGCTCCTACAATGAGCAGTTCTTC	CASRRGVAGGPSSYNEQFF
TRBD1	-	TRBV28	TRBJ1-2	TGTGCCAGCAGTTTCTCGACAGGGTACTATGGCTACACCTTC	CASSFSTGYYGYTF
-	few	TRBV19	TRBJ2-5	TGTGCCAGTAGTATGAGGGCGTCAGAGACCCAGTACTTC	CASSMRASETQYF
TRBD2	-	TRBV7-9	TRBJ2-1	TGTGCCAGCAGCCCACCACTAGCGAGCCACCTTTACAATGAGCAGTTCTTC	CASSPPLASHLYNEQFF